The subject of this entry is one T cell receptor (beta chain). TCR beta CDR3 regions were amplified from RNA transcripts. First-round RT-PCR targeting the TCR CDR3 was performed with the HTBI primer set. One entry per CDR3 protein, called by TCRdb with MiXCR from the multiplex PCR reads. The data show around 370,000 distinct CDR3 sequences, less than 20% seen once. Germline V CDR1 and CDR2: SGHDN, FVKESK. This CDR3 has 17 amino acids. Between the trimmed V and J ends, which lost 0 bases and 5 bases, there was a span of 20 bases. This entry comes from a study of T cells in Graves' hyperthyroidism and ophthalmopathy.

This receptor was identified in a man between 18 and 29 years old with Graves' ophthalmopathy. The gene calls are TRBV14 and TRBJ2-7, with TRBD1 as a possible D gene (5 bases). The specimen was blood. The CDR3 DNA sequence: TGTGCCAGCAGCCAAGATCTTGGGGCCAGGGTTTTCGACGAGCAGTACTTC. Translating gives CASSQDLGARVFDEQYF.